These T cell receptor beta chains were read from a single sample in a study of blood T cell repertoires in COVID-19. Libraries were prepared by immunoSEQ multiplex PCR; TCRdb keeps only in-frame clonotypes and omits some of them. The sample gives 200,000 or so clones, 70% to 90% of which show up once; more than 3% is in the top ten. Sequencing input: peripheral blood. Receptor source: a man in his fifties or sixties with acute or convalescent COVID-19. The CDR3 runs from the conserved cysteine through the conserved F or W. The order of the fields is J gene, V gene, CDR3 protein.

j_call: TRBJ2-3
v_call: TRBV29-1
cdr3_aa: CSFNSGSGTDTQYF

j_call: TRBJ1-5
v_call: TRBV7-8
cdr3_aa: CASSPSTGQGSQPQHF

j_call: TRBJ2-2
v_call: TRBV7-9
cdr3_aa: CASSLGASENTGELFF

j_call: TRBJ2-7
v_call: TRBV27
cdr3_aa: CASSLNVAGRSYEQYF

j_call: TRBJ1-1
v_call: TRBV19
cdr3_aa: CASRTGGRATEAFF

j_call: TRBJ1-2
v_call: TRBV5-6
cdr3_aa: CASSSPQGFDYTF

j_call: TRBJ1-5
v_call: TRBV19
cdr3_aa: CASSYRGQISQPQHF

j_call: TRBJ2-5
v_call: TRBV28
cdr3_aa: CASSPAFSQGITQYF

j_call: TRBJ2-3
v_call: TRBV11-2
cdr3_aa: CASSRDSLGAQYF

j_call: TRBJ1-4
v_call: TRBV28
cdr3_aa: CASSFKSEKLFF

j_call: TRBJ2-2
v_call: TRBV19
cdr3_aa: CASSIKPYLSAVGELFF

j_call: TRBJ2-1
v_call: TRBV7-9
cdr3_aa: CASSLQGNYNEQFF

j_call: TRBJ1-2
v_call: TRBV7-9
cdr3_aa: CASSFGPLYGYTF

j_call: TRBJ2-1
v_call: TRBV4-1
cdr3_aa: CASSRSNEQFF

j_call: TRBJ2-7
v_call: TRBV28
cdr3_aa: CASSSGTRYEQYF

j_call: TRBJ2-1
v_call: TRBV3-1/TRBV3-2
cdr3_aa: CASTSQLSSYNEQFF

j_call: TRBJ2-1
v_call: TRBV19
cdr3_aa: CASSRGLAGGPRSYNEQFF

j_call: TRBJ2-7
v_call: TRBV9
cdr3_aa: CASSRQGSYEQYF

j_call: TRBJ2-7
v_call: TRBV3-1/TRBV3-2
cdr3_aa: CASSQGNEQYF

j_call: TRBJ1-1
v_call: TRBV5-1
cdr3_aa: CASSQQGGADTEAFF

j_call: TRBJ2-5
v_call: TRBV2
cdr3_aa: CASSRREETQYF

j_call: TRBJ2-1
v_call: TRBV12-5
cdr3_aa: CASGLVRGERLTYNEQFF

j_call: TRBJ1-6
v_call: TRBV4-1
cdr3_aa: CASSHVQGGSYNSPLHF

j_call: TRBJ2-3
v_call: TRBV2
cdr3_aa: CASTPTVPWDTQYF

j_call: TRBJ1-6
v_call: TRBV9
cdr3_aa: CASSVGPGDRSPLHF

j_call: TRBJ1-2
v_call: TRBV11-1
cdr3_aa: CASSPGQGWGYTF

j_call: TRBJ2-4
v_call: TRBV5-5
cdr3_aa: CASIKREDSIQYF

j_call: TRBJ2-1
v_call: TRBV7-3
cdr3_aa: CASSTRRAPYNEQFF

j_call: TRBJ2-7
v_call: TRBV18
cdr3_aa: CASSPDGGAGTYKTYEQYF

j_call: TRBJ1-2
v_call: TRBV10-3
cdr3_aa: CAISESGGDHGYTF

j_call: TRBJ2-3
v_call: TRBV21-1
cdr3_aa: CASVIDSAGRTDTQYF

j_call: TRBJ1-5
v_call: TRBV5-3
cdr3_aa: CARSLEFAGNQPQHF

j_call: TRBJ1-2
v_call: TRBV5-1
cdr3_aa: CASSLVGDRGDYGYTF

j_call: TRBJ2-1
v_call: TRBV5-1
cdr3_aa: CASSRTSAAYNEQFF

j_call: TRBJ1-1
v_call: TRBV10-3
cdr3_aa: CAISESQGGNTEAFF

j_call: TRBJ1-3
v_call: TRBV29-1
cdr3_aa: CSVGTILGNTIYF

j_call: TRBJ1-5
v_call: TRBV5-1
cdr3_aa: CASSLAQNQPQHF

j_call: TRBJ2-7
v_call: TRBV6-5
cdr3_aa: CASSHDARYEQYF

j_call: TRBJ1-2
v_call: TRBV5-6
cdr3_aa: CASSQRDSYYGYTF

j_call: TRBJ2-3
v_call: TRBV5-1
cdr3_aa: CASSSPGLAGVTDTQYF

j_call: TRBJ2-2
v_call: TRBV27
cdr3_aa: CASSLFGRGRVGGELFF

j_call: TRBJ2-7
v_call: TRBV5-4
cdr3_aa: CASSSGQGAGEQYF

j_call: TRBJ2-7
v_call: TRBV5-8
cdr3_aa: CASTPIGQKGSYEQYF

j_call: TRBJ1-1
v_call: TRBV11-2
cdr3_aa: CASSPRERNTEAFF

j_call: TRBJ2-5
v_call: TRBV5-1
cdr3_aa: CASSLGQWLETQYF

j_call: TRBJ1-5
v_call: TRBV18
cdr3_aa: CASSPGSGVYGNQPQHF

j_call: TRBJ2-7
v_call: TRBV6-5
cdr3_aa: CATRASEASKQYF

j_call: TRBJ2-6
v_call: TRBV28
cdr3_aa: CASSSGLISGANVLTF

j_call: TRBJ2-1
v_call: TRBV18
cdr3_aa: CASSPPQGENEQFF

j_call: TRBJ2-7
v_call: TRBV5-1
cdr3_aa: CASSLGTGRSYEQYF

j_call: TRBJ1-1
v_call: TRBV6-5
cdr3_aa: CASSREFSNTEAFF

j_call: TRBJ1-6
v_call: TRBV4-1
cdr3_aa: CASSQVGAGDNSPLHF

j_call: TRBJ2-1
v_call: TRBV24-1
cdr3_aa: CATSEAVHISGRADNEQFF

j_call: TRBJ2-3
v_call: TRBV3-1/TRBV3-2
cdr3_aa: CASSIRGRTDTQYF

j_call: TRBJ1-2
v_call: TRBV27
cdr3_aa: CASSLTARALGGYTF

j_call: TRBJ2-1
v_call: TRBV7-9
cdr3_aa: CASSESRSDRAEQFF

j_call: TRBJ2-2
v_call: TRBV28
cdr3_aa: CASRGRGTGELFF

j_call: TRBJ2-5
v_call: TRBV6-6
cdr3_aa: CASSYVDSETQYF

j_call: TRBJ1-4
v_call: TRBV2
cdr3_aa: CASSGQGAQNEKLFF

j_call: TRBJ2-7
v_call: TRBV7-9
cdr3_aa: CASSPGQVYEQYF